These T cell receptor beta chains were read from a single sample in a study of cytomegalovirus exposure and HLA in healthy donors. Assay used: immunoSEQ multiplex PCR; TCRdb lists only in-frame clones, some missing. The repertoire includes some 170,000 clones, around nine tenths of them detected once, and approximately 1.5% sits in the top ten. Sequenced input: PBMCs. The receptors originated from a woman aged 30 to 39 in good health and CMV-seronegative. CDR3s include the opening cysteine and the closing phenylalanine or tryptophan. A D gene is named only where the DNA matches it firmly. Rows may omit the clone size; those that give it use once, few, many or a size class.

TRBJ1-2 TRBV25-1 - once TGTGCCAGCAGTGCGGGTGCGGGTGGCTACACCTTC CASSAGAGGYTF
TRBJ2-7 TRBV7-6 TRBD1 - TGTGCCAGCAGCATGACAGGGGCGCACGAGCAGTACTTC CASSMTGAHEQYF
TRBJ1-6 TRBV4-1 - - TGCGCCAGCAGCCAATTTCAGGGGCCGGGTTCACCCCTCCACTTT CASSQFQGPGSPLHF
TRBJ1-5 TRBV7-2 - once TGTGCCAGCAGCTTAATCGGGGTTCGCAATCAGCCCCAGCATTTT CASSLIGVRNQPQHF
TRBJ2-3 TRBV10-2 TRBD2 - TGCGCCAGCAGTGGTTTTCTAGCGGGGGGGCCGAATACGCAGTATTTT CASSGFLAGGPNTQYF
TRBJ1-6 TRBV6-1 - - TGTGCCAGCACGCAACGGACAGAGAATTCACCCCTCCACTTT CASTQRTENSPLHF
TRBJ1-1 TRBV5-1 - - TGCGCCAGCAGCCATGTGTCGGGGTACGCTGAAGCTTTCTTT CASSHVSGYAEAFF
TRBJ1-6 TRBV6-5 TRBD1 - TGTGCCAGCAGTTCGGACAGGCAGATAGGCTCACCCCTCCACTTT CASSSDRQIGSPLHF
TRBJ2-3 TRBV7-8 - - TGTGCCAGCAGCGAAGACCGGGACTTGCGCACAGATACGCAGTATTTT CASSEDRDLRTDTQYF
TRBJ2-1 TRBV11-2 - - TGTGCCAGCAGCTTAGGTGGCGGAGGATCCTACAATGAGCAGTTCTTC CASSLGGGGSYNEQFF
TRBJ2-1 TRBV6-4 - - TGTGCCAGCAGTAACACTGGGGACTTTTTAGAGCAGTTCTTC CASSNTGDFLEQFF
TRBJ2-1 TRBV7-2 TRBD1 - TGTGCCAGCAGCTGGGGGACAGGGAGCTTCTTCTACAATGAGCAGTTCTTC CASSWGTGSFFYNEQFF
TRBJ2-7 TRBV13 - - TGTGCCAGCAGCTTAGGATACTCCTACGAGCAGTACTTC CASSLGYSYEQYF
TRBJ1-1 TRBV7-2 - - TGTGCCAGCAGCCCTGCCGTAGCCAGCCCCCTTGAAGCTTTCTTT CASSPAVASPLEAFF
TRBJ1-1 TRBV19 - - TGTGCCAGTAGTCCAGAGGGGGGGACTGAAGCTTTCTTT CASSPEGGTEAFF
TRBJ1-2 TRBV18 - - TGTGCCAGCTCACCTGAGGGTAGTGGCTACACCTTC CASSPEGSGYTF
TRBJ2-2 TRBV5-1 TRBD2 - TGCGCCAGCAGGCGGGGGGCGCTCACCGGGGAGCTGTTTTTT CASRRGALTGELFF
TRBJ2-1 TRBV4-3 TRBD2 - TGCGCCAGCAGCCAAGATGGGCGGGGGGGCCGGTACAATGAGCAGTTCTTC CASSQDGRGGRYNEQFF
TRBJ1-3 TRBV27 - - TGTGCCAGCAGTTTACGGGGGGCTCTTGGAAACACCATATATTTT CASSLRGALGNTIYF
TRBJ2-7 TRBV2 TRBD2 - TGTGCCAGCAGTGGCCGACTAGCGGGGGCCTACGAGCAGTACTTC CASSGRLAGAYEQYF
TRBJ2-7 TRBV5-1 TRBD2 once TGCGCCAGCAGCCCAGGTAGCGGGGGGGCGTACGAGCAGTACTTC CASSPGSGGAYEQYF
TRBJ2-7 TRBV6-1 TRBD1 - TGTGCCAGCAGAGGGACAGGGGACATAACCTACGAGCAGTACTTC CASRGTGDITYEQYF
TRBJ2-3 TRBV15 TRBD1 - TGTGCCACCAGCAGAGACTGGGACAGCAAGCCCAGCACAGATACGCAGTATTTT CATSRDWDSKPSTDTQYF
TRBJ1-3 TRBV10-3 - few TGTGCCTCACAGGGCTCTGGAAACACCATATATTTT CASQGSGNTIYF
TRBJ1-6 TRBV15 - - TGTGCCACCAGCACCCCCGGGGTTGGTGTACCCCTCCACTTT CATSTPGVGVPLHF
TRBJ2-7 TRBV25-1 TRBD2 - TGTGCCAGCCATCCGGGGGGGATTGGTGAGCAGTACTTC CASHPGGIGEQYF
TRBJ2-1 TRBV7-2 TRBD1 once TGTGCCAGCAGCTTAGGGACAGGGGTCTACAATGAGCAGTTCTTC CASSLGTGVYNEQFF
TRBJ1-2 TRBV27 - - TGTGCCAGCAGTACTTCCGGGACTAAATTGTCCGGTGGCTACACCTTC CASSTSGTKLSGGYTF
TRBJ2-7 TRBV9 TRBD1 once TGTGCCAGCAGCGCGACAGGGTCCTACGAGCAGTACTTC CASSATGSYEQYF
TRBJ2-2 TRBV13 TRBD2 once TGTGCCAGCAGCTTAGGGCCCCCCGCTAGCGGCTACACCGGGGAGCTGTTTTTT CASSLGPPASGYTGELFF
TRBJ1-5 TRBV5-4 TRBD1 - TGTGCCAGCAGCCCGGACAGGAATCAGCCCCAGCATTTT CASSPDRNQPQHF
TRBJ1-1 TRBV12-5 - - TGTGCTAGTGCCCCTGCAGTGAACACTGAAGCTTTCTTT CASAPAVNTEAFF
TRBJ2-5 TRBV6-1 - - TGTGCCAGCAGTGAAGCGTCTTCGTACCAAGAGACCCAGTACTTC CASSEASSYQETQYF
TRBJ2-5 TRBV4-1 - - TGCGCCAGCAGCCAAGAGTCCGCAGGGGTGGAGCAAGAGACCCAGTACTTC CASSQESAGVEQETQYF
TRBJ2-1 TRBV2 - - TGTGCCAGCAGTGTGGTTGAGGGGGTCTCCTACAATGAGCAGTTCTTC CASSVVEGVSYNEQFF
TRBJ1-1 TRBV18 - - TGTGCCAGCTCACCGGGGGGGGTCGCTTTCTTT CASSPGGVAFF
TRBJ1-2 TRBV5-6 - - TGTGCCAGCAGCTTGAGGGCGTTGGGAGGACACTATGGCTACACCTTC CASSLRALGGHYGYTF
TRBJ2-7 TRBV27 TRBD1 - TGTGCCAGCAGTTTCGGATCCGGGACAGCCTCCTACGAGCAGTACTTC CASSFGSGTASYEQYF
TRBJ2-7 TRBV6-1 - - TGTGCCAGCAGTGAAGAAACAGGTTCTCCCTACGAGCAGTACTTC CASSEETGSPYEQYF
TRBJ2-5 TRBV18 - once TGTGCCAGCTCACTCTCGCAGGTACCTCAAGAGACCCAGTACTTC CASSLSQVPQETQYF
TRBJ2-3 TRBV4-3 TRBD2 - TGCGCCAGCAGCCTTGGGACTAGCGGGGGTAGGGGTGATACGCAGTATTTT CASSLGTSGGRGDTQYF
TRBJ1-1 TRBV5-1 - - TGCGCCAGCAGCCGTGGGGGGGGGTCAGGGAACACTGAAGCTTTCTTT CASSRGGGSGNTEAFF
TRBJ2-5 TRBV5-4 TRBD1 - TGTGCCAGCAGCTTGGGGGACAGAGTCCAAGAGACCCAGTACTTC CASSLGDRVQETQYF
TRBJ2-7 TRBV7-2 TRBD1 once TGTGCCAGCAGCTTAGTTGCAGGGGGCGCGCACGAGCAGTACTTC CASSLVAGGAHEQYF
TRBJ1-1 TRBV21-1 - - TGTGCCAGCAGCAAAAGGAGGCAGGCTGAAGCTTTCTTT CASSKRRQAEAFF
TRBJ2-7 TRBV6-5 - - TGTGCCAGCACCAGAGACAGGAATCGCCACGAGCAGTACTTC CASTRDRNRHEQYF
TRBJ1-2 TRBV27 - - TGTGCCAGCAGCCTTTTTGGCAACTATGGCTACACCTTC CASSLFGNYGYTF
TRBJ2-7 TRBV30 - - TGTGCCTGGAGTGTCCAAAAACAGTCCGAGCAGTACTTC CAWSVQKQSEQYF
TRBJ2-1 TRBV11-1 TRBD2 - TGTGCCAGCAGCAATAGCGGGGGGGCCGGTGAGCAGTTCTTC CASSNSGGAGEQFF
TRBJ1-2 TRBV29-1 - - TGTAGCGTTCGGATATCAGGGGACTATGGCTACACCTTC CSVRISGDYGYTF
TRBJ2-5 TRBV2 - - TGTGCCAGCAGTGAGGGCAGAAGGGAGGTTGGGACCCAGTACTTC CASSEGRREVGTQYF
TRBJ2-3 TRBV13 TRBD2 - TGTGCCAGCAGCGTCGGACTAGCGGGGGGGCGATGGGCAGATACGCAGTATTTT CASSVGLAGGRWADTQYF
TRBJ2-7 TRBV5-1 - - TGCGCCAGCAGCCCAGGGCGGGGATACGAGCAGTACTTC CASSPGRGYEQYF
TRBJ2-3 TRBV18 - once TGTGCCAGCTCACCACCCCGGGGGACAGAGCACAGGGATACGCAGTATTTT CASSPPRGTEHRDTQYF
TRBJ2-7 TRBV14 - - TGTGCCAGCAGCCAAGTCTCGGGAATCTACGAGCAGTACTTC CASSQVSGIYEQYF
TRBJ1-2 TRBV2 TRBD1 once TGTGCCAGCAGTGGCCCCAGGGGGCCCCAATATGGCTACACCTTC CASSGPRGPQYGYTF
TRBJ2-7 TRBV27 - - TGTGCCAGCAGCGAGGGGGGGTGGGACGAGCAGTACTTC CASSEGGWDEQYF
TRBJ2-3 TRBV19 - - TGTGCCAGTAGTATGTTCCGCTGGGACAACCACGGTTTGGATACGCAGTATTTT CASSMFRWDNHGLDTQYF